This T cell receptor beta chain was captured in a study of blood T cell repertoires in COVID-19. Trimming pared 6 bases from V and 3 bases from J, leaving 15 bases between. Germline V lookup: CDR1 SQVTM, CDR2 ANQGSEA. The CDR3 has 14 residues. Here immunoSEQ multiplex PCR was the method, and the copy in TCRdb shows in-frame clones only, minus some. The sample lists about 220,000 clones, 84% occurring once. The chain joins TRBV29-1 to TRBJ2-1, with a tentative D call TRBD1 (5 bases). The receptor was derived from a woman aged 35 to 49 who had recovered from COVID-19. The sample consisted of PBMCs or T cells enriched from blood (not recorded which). CDR3 sequence (DNA): TGCAGCGTCCCCACCCCCGACAGCTACAATGAGCAGTTCTTC. Its protein is CSVPTPDSYNEQFF.